This record covers a single TCR beta chain. This clone has just a few counts. The target of this receptor is not known. Base qualities were left out, and no much larger clone turns up one base away. Trimming at the junction amounts to 6 bases on V and 4 bases on J, and the germline ends lie 18 bases apart. From the germline V gene (reference sequence), CDR1 is MNHEY and CDR2 is SMNVEV. There are 16 amino acids in the CDR3, from cysteine to phenylalanine inclusive. Left in the record is the CDR3 DNA by itself, 48 bases read in frame from the first base. The protocol used for the library was the immunoSEQ multiplex PCR assay. RNA was extracted from all samples and reverse transcribed into cDNA, which served as template for TCR sequencing. First-strand cDNA was synthesized using SuperScript III with a 2:1 mix of oligo-dT and random hexamers. A synthetic immune receptor repertoire was used to gauge amplification bias, and whatever bias remained was removed computationally. The study's processing was this. After raw reads were preprocessed to remove errors, the CDR3 was defined following IMGT conventions as running from the conserved cysteine to phenylalanine. To get clonality, Shannon entropy was normalized by log2 of the number of productive unique TCRs and the result was subtracted from 1. Whether scalp clones were CD4 or CD8 was inferred by matching scalp TCRbeta sequences against CD4 and CD8 repertoires sorted from blood. This immuneACCESS table, as held by TCRdb, lists in-frame sequences with V and J called but not all clones. Of the missing ones, under half trace to an unresolved V gene in checked studies; the others have no known cause. V and J calls and clone size are copied from that table; D and trimming were computed from the DNA. The sample profile shows around 140,000 clones; about 86% of them were found once. Approximately 13% of the sample is in the top ten clones.

These data come from a study of CD8+ T cells in alopecia areata (dated by TCRdb to the late 2010s). Study-level background: Treated patients were enrolled in an open-label pilot trial of oral tofacitinib, 5 to 10 mg twice daily, for moderate-to-severe alopecia areata. Amplification of TCRbeta CDR3 regions was done by immunoSEQ multiplex PCR using 35 Vbeta forward primers and 13 Jbeta reverse primers. On the human side, TCRbeta sequencing was run on scalp tissue and on sorted CD4+ and CD8+ peripheral blood T cells from healthy controls and from alopecia areata patients with either patchy or totalis/universalis disease. The RNA source kit depended on sample type: the PAXgene miRNA kit for fixed scalp, the miRNeasy kit for PBMCs, and the RNeasy kit for mouse skin. For the treated patients, the SALT score, which quantifies what percentage of scalp surface area is affected, served as the measure of disease severity. Patients received tofacitinib for 6 to 18 months and were then followed off drug for 6 months to check for delayed response and recurrence. Tofacitinib-treated patients had biopsies at baseline and at 4 and 24 weeks of treatment, with a later scalp biopsy in several patients. The study used high-throughput TCRbeta sequencing to examine T cell clonal expansion in alopecia areata, in both the C3H/HeJ mouse model and human patients. Clonality in the scalp was compared among normal scalp (n=4), patchy alopecia areata scalp (n=8), and alopecia totalis/universalis scalp (n=8).

The intended sense of this specimen's time point label: 4 weeks on oral tofacitinib. The label giving this sample's treatment or condition can be read as: oral pan-JAK inhibitor, 5-10 mg twice daily. Peripheral blood and lesional scalp punch biopsies were obtained from patients with alopecia areata. PBMCs were isolated by density centrifugation and stained for CD3, CD4 and CD8, and CD4+ and CD8+ T cells were sorted on a FACSAria. General conclusions and limits of the study: Scalp clonality and the number of expanded CD8+ clones among the top 100 scalp clones were significantly decreased by tofacitinib. The treated cohort was small, with a single nonresponder, so links between baseline CD8+ expansion and response need larger studies. Unlike mouse skin, which is dominated by gammadelta T cells, normal human skin has resident alphabeta T cells that are also sequenced, and this complicates analysis of the scalp TCR repertoire. Shared TCR sequences between patients were less evident than in mice, which may be partly attributable to HLA diversity in the patient population. During tofacitinib treatment, many expanded lesional clones remained in scalp and blood, and this persistence may partly explain relapse after treatment is stopped. Compared with normal scalp, lesional scalp had higher clonality and more expanded CD8+ clones, particularly in alopecia totalis/universalis, a pattern that suggests antigenic drive.

This receptor was identified in a human donor with alopecia areata. This specimen consisted of CD8+ T cells sorted from blood, obtained at week 4, from a patient treated with tofacitinib. This chain is built from TRBV27 and TRBJ2-2; the D region is possibly TRBD1 or TRBD2, each matching across 5 bases. The DNA reads TGTGCCAGCAGCCAAACCGGGGCCATTGGCACCGGGGAGCTGTTTTTT. This codes for CASSQTGAIGTGELFF.